The 5 T cell receptor beta chains below were found in one sample sequenced in a study of molecular identifiers for immune sequencing clone quantification. TCRdb re-analysed the PCR reads in MiXCR, keeping a single row per CDR3 protein. The sample records about half a million distinct CDR3 sequences, roughly 23% being singletons. Sequenced: naive CD8+ T cells from blood, with Jurkat cell RNA spiked in. Subset in this sample: FACS-sorted CD8+CD4-CCR7+CD45RA+ naive T cells. These receptors all come from a human donor in good health. Some libraries in this study had Jurkat cell RNA spiked in.

The chain is built from TRBV25-1 and TRBJ2-1; 13 bases line up with TRBD2. The CDR3 is 18 amino acids. Germline CDR1 MGHDK, CDR2 SYGVNS. With 4 bases clipped from V and 0 bases from J, the junction kept 6 bases outside the gene matches. CDR3 nucleotides: TGTGCCAGCAGTGGAGGGACTAGCGGGACAGGCTCCTACAATGAGCAGTTCTTC. This codes for CASSGGTSGTGSYNEQFF.

A single count supports this clonotype. A clone one base away is much larger, so this may be a read error. Because the CDR3 is missing its conserved closing phenylalanine or tryptophan, this is likely a read error. The V and J genes are TRBV6-5 and TRBJ2-3; 10 positions agree with TRBD2. Germline-derived CDR1 and CDR2 are MNHEY and SVGAGI. The junction had 5 bases not matched to a gene; V was cut back by 2 bases and J by 3 bases. The CDR3 has 16 amino acids. The CDR3 sequence is CASSYIGLADTDTQYV. The CDR3, as DNA: TGTGCCAGCAGTTACATCGGACTAGCGGATACAGATACGCAGTATGTT.

The chain joins TRBV11-3 to TRBJ1-5; D gene ambiguous. CDR3 length: 15 residues. Trimming shortened V by 2 bases and J by 3 bases, and 11 bases separated the two germline ends. Germline CDR1 reads SGHNT; CDR2 reads YENEEA. CDR3 coding DNA: TGTGCCAGCAGCTTAAAGCGGGCAGACAATCAGCCCCAGCATTTT. This sequence encodes CASSLKRADNQPQHF.

This clonotype has more than one count but fewer than ten. The rearrangement links TRBV6-5 to TRBJ1-6; 9 bases map to TRBD1. The germline gives CDR1 MNHEY, CDR2 SVGAGI. The CDR3 covers 17 residues. V shed 6 bases and J 8 bases; nucleotides not matched to a gene: 14. CDR3 amino acids: CASSSLLVTGGDSPLHF. The CDR3, as DNA: TGTGCCAGCAGCAGCCTACTCGTGACAGGGGGGGATTCACCCCTCCACTTT.

In this sample, this clonotype turned up many times. The chain couples TRBV29-1 to TRBJ2-7, with 9 bases lining up with TRBD2. The CDR3 has 15 residues. Germline V lookup: CDR1 SQVTM, CDR2 ANQGSEA. J gave up 4 bases and V 7 bases, and 14 bases lay outside the gene matches. The CDR3, as DNA: TGCAGCGCCGGAGGGCGGGAGGGCCATTGGTACGAGCAGTACTTC. It encodes CSAGGREGHWYEQYF.